This TCR beta chain was identified in a study of beta chain features in type 1 diabetes. For the study at large: Taken together, all samples contributed around 100,000,000 examined sorted cells.

Study observations and caveats: Comparison showed that naive, central memory and Treg TCRB repertoires appeared more similar among patients than among healthy donors. Shortening that was moderate but significant affected the TCRB CDR3s of Type 1 diabetes patients in all four CD4+ subsets.

The length of the CDR3 is 15 residues. Trimming removed 2 bases from V and 9 bases from J; junction bases left unmatched: 5. Looked up from germline, CDR1 is MDHEN and CDR2 is SYDVKM. Cells sorted by CD45RO/CCR7/CD25/CD127/CD95/CD27 comprised CD4+ naive, central memory, regulatory and stem cell-like memory cells. The investigators reverse transcribed all of the isolated RNA, so they sequenced expressed TCRB transcripts. TCRdb keeps only in-frame clones here, not all; method: immunoSEQ multiplex PCR. The table records some 27,000 clones, approximately 64% of them present only once. Regarding this clone: The antigen remains unidentified.

The clonotype originates from a woman in her twenties or thirties with type 1 diabetes. Sequenced material: Tregs from blood. J is TRBJ2-3 and V is TRBV28; 13 bases map to TRBD2. DNA of the CDR3: TGTGCCAGCAGTTTAGGGGGACTAGCGGGGACGACGCAGTATTTT. Protein product: CASSLGGLAGTTQYF.